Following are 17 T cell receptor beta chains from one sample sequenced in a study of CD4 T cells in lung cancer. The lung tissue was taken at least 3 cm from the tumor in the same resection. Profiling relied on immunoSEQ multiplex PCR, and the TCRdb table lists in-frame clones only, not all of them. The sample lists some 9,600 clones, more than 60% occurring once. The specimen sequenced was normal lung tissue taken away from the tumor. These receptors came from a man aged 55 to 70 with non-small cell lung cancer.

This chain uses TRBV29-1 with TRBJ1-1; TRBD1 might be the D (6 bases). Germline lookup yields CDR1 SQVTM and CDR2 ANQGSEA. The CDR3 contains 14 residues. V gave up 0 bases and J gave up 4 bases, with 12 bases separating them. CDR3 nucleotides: TGCAGCGTTGAAGACAGGGGAAGGGCCACTGAAGCTTTCTTT. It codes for CSVEDRGRATEAFF.

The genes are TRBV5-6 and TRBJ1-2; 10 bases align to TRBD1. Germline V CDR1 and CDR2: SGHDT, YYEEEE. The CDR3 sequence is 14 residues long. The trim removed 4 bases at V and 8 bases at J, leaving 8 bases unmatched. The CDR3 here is CASSPGQGDRGYTF. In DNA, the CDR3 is TGTGCCAGCAGCCCCGGACAGGGGGATCGGGGCTACACCTTC. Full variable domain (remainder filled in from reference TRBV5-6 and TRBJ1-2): DAGVTQSPTHLIKTRGQQVTLRCSPKSGHDTVSWYQQALGQGPQFIFQYYEEEERQRGNFPDRFSGHQFPNYSSELNVNALLLGDSALYLCASSPGQGDRGYTFGSGTRLTVV.

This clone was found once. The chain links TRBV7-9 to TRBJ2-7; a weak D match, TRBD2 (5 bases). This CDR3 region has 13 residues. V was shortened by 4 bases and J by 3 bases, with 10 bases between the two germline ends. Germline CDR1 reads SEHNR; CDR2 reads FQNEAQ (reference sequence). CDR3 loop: CASSSLGVYEQYV. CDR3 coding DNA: TGTGCCAGCAGCTCCCTCGGGGTCTACGAGCAGTACGTC.

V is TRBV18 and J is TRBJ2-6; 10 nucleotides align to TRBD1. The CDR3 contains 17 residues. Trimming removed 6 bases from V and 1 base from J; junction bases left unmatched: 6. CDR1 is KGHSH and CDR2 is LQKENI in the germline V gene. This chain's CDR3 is CASSPGQGNSGANVLTF. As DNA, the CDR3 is TGTGCCAGCTCCCCGGGACAGGGGAATTCTGGGGCCAACGTCCTGACTTTC.

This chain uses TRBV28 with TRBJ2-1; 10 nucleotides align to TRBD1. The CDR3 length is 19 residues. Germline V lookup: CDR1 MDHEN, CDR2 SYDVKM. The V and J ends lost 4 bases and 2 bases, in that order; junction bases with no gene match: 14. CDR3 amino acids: CASSYETGGWRGAYNEQFF. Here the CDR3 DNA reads TGTGCCAGCAGTTACGAGACAGGGGGCTGGCGGGGGGCCTACAATGAGCAGTTCTTC. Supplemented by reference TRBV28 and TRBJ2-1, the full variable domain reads DVKVTQSSRYLVKRTGEKVFLECVQDMDHENMFWYRQDPGLGLRLIYFSYDVKMKEKGDIPEGYSVSREKKERFSLILESASTNQTSMYLCASSYETGGWRGAYNEQFFGPGTRLTVL.

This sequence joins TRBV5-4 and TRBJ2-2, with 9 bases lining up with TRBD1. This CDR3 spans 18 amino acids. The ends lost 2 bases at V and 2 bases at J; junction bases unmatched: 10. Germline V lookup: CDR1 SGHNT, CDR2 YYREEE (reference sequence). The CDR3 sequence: CASSFYAPGQGNTGELFF. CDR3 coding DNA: TGTGCCAGCAGCTTCTACGCACCGGGACAGGGAAACACCGGGGAGCTGTTTTTT.

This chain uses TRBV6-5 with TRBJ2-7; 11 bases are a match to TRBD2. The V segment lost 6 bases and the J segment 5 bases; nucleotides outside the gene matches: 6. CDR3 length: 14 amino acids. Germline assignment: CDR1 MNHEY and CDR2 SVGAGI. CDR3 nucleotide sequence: TGTGCCAGCAGGCAAACTAGCGGGAGCCACGAGCAGTACTTC. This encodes CASRQTSGSHEQYF.

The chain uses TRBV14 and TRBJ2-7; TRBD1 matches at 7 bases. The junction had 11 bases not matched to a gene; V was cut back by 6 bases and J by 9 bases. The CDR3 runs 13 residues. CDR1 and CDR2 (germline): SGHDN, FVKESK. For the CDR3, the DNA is TGTGCCAGCAGTGCGTACAGGGGATCGGGGCAGTACGTC. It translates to CASSAYRGSGQYV.

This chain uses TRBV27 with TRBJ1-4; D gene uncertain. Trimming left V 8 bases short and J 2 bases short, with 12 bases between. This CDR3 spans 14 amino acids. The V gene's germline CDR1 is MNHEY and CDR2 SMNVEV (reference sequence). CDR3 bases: TGTGCCAGCGCGAGGAGATCGACTAATGAAAAACTGTTTTTT. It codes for CASARRSTNEKLFF.

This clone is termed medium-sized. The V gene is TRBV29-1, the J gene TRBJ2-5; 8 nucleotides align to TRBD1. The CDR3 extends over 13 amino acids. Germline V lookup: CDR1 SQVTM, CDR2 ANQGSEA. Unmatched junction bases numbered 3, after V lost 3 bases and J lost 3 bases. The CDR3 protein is CSVETGVKETQYF. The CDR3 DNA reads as TGCAGCGTTGAGACAGGGGTTAAAGAGACCCAGTACTTC.

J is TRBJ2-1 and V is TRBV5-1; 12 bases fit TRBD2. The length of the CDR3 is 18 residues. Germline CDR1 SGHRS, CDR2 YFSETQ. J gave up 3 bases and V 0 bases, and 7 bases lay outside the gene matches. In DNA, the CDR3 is TGCGCCAGCAGCTTGGGGGACACGGGACTAGCGGGCTACAATGAGCAGTTCTTC. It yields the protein CASSLGDTGLAGYNEQFF.

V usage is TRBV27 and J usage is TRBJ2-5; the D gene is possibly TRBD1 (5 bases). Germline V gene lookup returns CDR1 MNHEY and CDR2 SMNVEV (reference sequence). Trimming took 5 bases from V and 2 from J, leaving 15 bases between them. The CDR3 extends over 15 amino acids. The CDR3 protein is CASSPNGHRQETQYF. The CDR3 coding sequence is TGTGCCAGCAGTCCAAACGGACACCGACAAGAGACCCAGTACTTC.

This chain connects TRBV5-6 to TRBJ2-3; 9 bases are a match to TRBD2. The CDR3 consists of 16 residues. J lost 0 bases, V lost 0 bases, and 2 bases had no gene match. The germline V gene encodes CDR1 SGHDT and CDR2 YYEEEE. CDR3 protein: CASSLVTSGSTDTQYF. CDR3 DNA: TGTGCCAGCAGCTTGGTTACTAGCGGGAGCACAGATACGCAGTATTTT.

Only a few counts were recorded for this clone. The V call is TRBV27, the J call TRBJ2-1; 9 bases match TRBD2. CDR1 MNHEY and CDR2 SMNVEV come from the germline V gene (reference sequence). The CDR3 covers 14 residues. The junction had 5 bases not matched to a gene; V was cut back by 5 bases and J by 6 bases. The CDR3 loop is CASSLAGLSNEQFF. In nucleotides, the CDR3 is TGTGCCAGCAGTCTAGCGGGATTGAGCAATGAGCAGTTCTTC.

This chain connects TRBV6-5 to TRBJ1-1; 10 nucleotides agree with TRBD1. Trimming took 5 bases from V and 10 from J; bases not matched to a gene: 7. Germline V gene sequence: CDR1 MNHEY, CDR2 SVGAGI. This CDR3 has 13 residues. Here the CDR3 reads CASSLDRGRRAFF. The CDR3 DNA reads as TGTGCCAGCAGTCTTGACAGGGGGCGGAGAGCTTTCTTT.

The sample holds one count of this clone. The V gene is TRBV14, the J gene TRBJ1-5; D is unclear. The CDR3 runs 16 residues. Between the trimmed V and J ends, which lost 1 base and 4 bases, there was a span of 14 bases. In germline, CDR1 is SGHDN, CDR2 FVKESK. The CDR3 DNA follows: TGTGCCAGCAGCCAAGGAGGTCCGGGTTCGAATCAGCCCCAGCATTTT. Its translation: CASSQGGPGSNQPQHF.

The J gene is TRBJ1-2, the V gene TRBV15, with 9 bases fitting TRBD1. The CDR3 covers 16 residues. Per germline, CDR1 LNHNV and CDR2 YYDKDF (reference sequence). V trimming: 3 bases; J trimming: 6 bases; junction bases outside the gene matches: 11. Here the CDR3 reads CATSSLGQGGVDGYTF. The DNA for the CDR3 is TGTGCCACCAGCAGCCTGGGACAGGGTGGAGTTGATGGCTACACCTTC.